What follows are 17 T cell receptor beta chains derived from one specimen sequenced in a study of blood T cell repertoires in COVID-19. Libraries were prepared by immunoSEQ multiplex PCR; TCRdb keeps only in-frame clonotypes and omits some of them. The data hold 130,000 to 150,000 clones, with about nine tenths observed a single time. The sample comprised peripheral blood. These receptors all come from a human donor in a cohort sampled during active COVID-19.

The chain couples TRBV7-9 to TRBJ2-7; 9 bases agree with TRBD1. The CDR3 extends over 14 amino acids. Germline V gene lookup returns CDR1 SEHNR and CDR2 FQNEAQ (reference sequence). V lost 2 bases to trimming and J lost 6 bases; unmatched junction nucleotides: 5. The CDR3 region has the DNA TGTGCCAGCAGCTTAACCGGGACAGGGACCGAGCAGTACTTC. This encodes CASSLTGTGTEQYF.

The chain has TRBV5-1 and TRBJ2-1, with D unresolved. This CDR3 is built from 16 residues. Trimming removed 7 bases at V and 1 base at J, with 18 bases between. From germline, CDR1 is SGHRS and CDR2 YFSETQ. The CDR3 DNA follows: TGCGCCAGCGCTGGAGTAGGCACGGTGTCCTACAATGAGCAGTTCTTC. Amino acid sequence: CASAGVGTVSYNEQFF. The full variable domain, completed using reference TRBV5-1 and TRBJ2-1, is KAGVTQTPRYLIKTRGQQVTLSCSPISGHRSVSWYQQTPGQGLQFLFEYFSETQRNKGNFPGRFSGRQFSNSRSEMNVSTLELGDSALYLCASAGVGTVSYNEQFFGPGTRLTVL.

This chain connects TRBV6-2 or TRBV6-3 to TRBJ2-2; D is possibly TRBD2 (5 bases). Trimming took 0 bases from V and 1 from J, leaving 12 bases between them. The CDR3 has 17 amino acids. Germline V gene lookup returns CDR1 MNHEY and CDR2 SVGEGT. The DNA of the CDR3 is TGTGCCAGCAGTTACTCGCTGTCAGCGGAGAACACCGGGGAGCTGTTTTTT. It is translated as CASSYSLSAENTGELFF.

V usage is TRBV9 and J usage is TRBJ2-7; 13 positions match TRBD2. Trimming removed 4 bases from V and 4 bases from J; junction bases left unmatched: 5. The CDR3 length is 15 residues. Germline loops: CDR1 SGDLS, CDR2 YYNGEE. Written as DNA, the CDR3 is TGTGCCAGCAGCCCCCGGACTAGCGGGGGTTACGAGCAGTACTTC. It encodes CASSPRTSGGYEQYF.

The rearrangement joins TRBV28 to TRBJ2-1; a possible D gene is TRBD1 (5 bases). Trimming left V 7 bases short and J 8 bases short, with 33 bases between. Germline loops: CDR1 MDHEN, CDR2 SYDVKM. The CDR3 runs 19 residues. The CDR3 DNA is TGTGCCAGCACCCAGTTTTTATTGGCGCGCAGGGATTCTCCGGATGAGCAGTTCTTC. It codes for CASTQFLLARRDSPDEQFF.

The chain carries TRBV7-8 and TRBJ2-1; 13 positions agree with TRBD2. Germline CDR1 and CDR2: SGHVS and FQNEAQ. V lost 5 bases, J lost 8 bases, and 6 bases stayed unmatched. The CDR3 totals 15 residues. The CDR3 here is CASSPTSGRAYEQFF. The CDR3 nucleotides are TGTGCCAGCAGCCCCACTAGCGGGAGGGCCTATGAGCAGTTCTTC.

This chain connects TRBV29-1 to TRBJ2-7; 7 nucleotides agree with TRBD1. The V segment lost 3 bases and the J segment 5 bases; nucleotides outside the gene matches: 4. The germline V gene encodes CDR1 SQVTM and CDR2 ANQGSEA. CDR3 length: 12 amino acids. CDR3 bases: TGCAGCGTTGAGGGGACAGACCACGAGCAGTACTTC. It translates to CSVEGTDHEQYF.

The chain carries TRBV5-1 and TRBJ2-7; D may be TRBD1 (5 bases). Germline lookup yields CDR1 SGHRS and CDR2 YFSETQ. The length of the CDR3 is 12 residues. Between the trimmed V and J ends, which lost 3 bases and 7 bases, there was a span of 11 bases. This chain's CDR3 is CASSSDMGEQYF. CDR3 nucleotide sequence: TGCGCCAGCAGCTCGGACATGGGGGAGCAGTACTTC.

The chain is built from TRBV15 and TRBJ1-5; D unclear. Germline V gene lookup returns CDR1 LNHNV and CDR2 YYDKDF (reference sequence). Trimming took 0 bases from V and 6 from J, leaving 6 bases between them. The CDR3 is 13 residues long. In DNA, the CDR3 is TGTGCCACCAGCAGAGAAATTCGTCAGCCCCAGCATTTT. Protein: CATSREIRQPQHF.

The J gene is TRBJ2-5, the V gene TRBV7-2; D is perhaps TRBD1 (6 bases). Trimming left V 5 bases short and J 3 bases short, with 16 bases between. Germline V gene lookup returns CDR1 SGHTA and CDR2 FQGNSA. This CDR3 has 15 amino acids. CDR3 DNA sequence: TGTGCCAGCAGCAAACCAGGGGATATGGAAGAGACCCAGTACTTC. It translates to CASSKPGDMEETQYF. Combining the CDR3 with reference TRBV7-2 and TRBJ2-5 gives the whole variable domain GAGVSQSPSNKVTEKGKDVELRCDPISGHTALYWYRQSLGQGLEFLIYFQGNSAPDKSGLPSDRFSAERTGGSVSTLTIQRTQQEDSAVYLCASSKPGDMEETQYFGPGTRLLVL.

The gene calls are TRBV19 and TRBJ1-5; tentatively, D is TRBD1 (6 bases). Trimming shortened V by 5 bases and J by 6 bases, and 14 bases separated the two germline ends. The V gene's germline CDR1 is LNHDA and CDR2 SQIVND (reference sequence). The CDR3 is made up of 14 amino acids. In DNA form, the CDR3 reads TGTGCCAGTAGTCTCCGCTCCAGGGGTCAGCCCCAGCATTTT. Translation: CASSLRSRGQPQHF.

The rearrangement uses TRBV7-6 and TRBJ1-4; 9 bases line up with TRBD1. Trimming removed 2 bases from V and 4 bases from J; junction bases left unmatched: 11. There are 18 residues in the CDR3. Germline V lookup: CDR1 SGHVS, CDR2 FNYEAQ. CDR3 DNA sequence: TGTGCCAGCAGCTTATCAACACACCTGACAGGGGGTAATGAAAAACTGTTTTTT. The encoded protein is CASSLSTHLTGGNEKLFF.

The V call is TRBV4-2, the J call TRBJ1-3; no clear D. The V gene's germline CDR1 is LGHNA and CDR2 YNFKEQ. This CDR3 region has 12 residues. V lost 5 bases, J lost 3 bases, and 5 bases lay in between. DNA for the CDR3: TGTGCCAGCAGCGACTATGGAAACACCATATATTTT. This translates into CASSDYGNTIYF.

The rearrangement links TRBV7-3 to TRBJ2-6; D remains unclear. The germline gives CDR1 SGHTA, CDR2 FQGTGA. V was clipped by 2 bases and J by 1 base, with 9 bases between them. The CDR3 consists of 16 residues. The CDR3 DNA sequence: TGTGCCAGCAGCTTAGCCCCCCAGTCTGGGGCCAACGTCCTGACTTTC. It translates to CASSLAPQSGANVLTF. The full variable domain, in which reference TRBV7-3 and TRBJ2-6 provide the parts outside the CDR3, is GAGVSQTPSNKVTEKGKYVELRCDPISGHTALYWYRQSLGQGPEFLIYFQGTGAADDSGLPNDRFFAVRPEGSVSTLKIQRTERGDSAVYLCASSLAPQSGANVLTFGAGSRLTVL.

This clone was observed a handful of times. This rearrangement joins TRBV2 to TRBJ2-1, with 14 bases lining up with TRBD2. Germline trimming cut 8 bases from V and 14 bases from J; bases unmatched to any gene: 11. The CDR3 has 14 residues. The V gene's germline CDR1 is SNHLY and CDR2 FYNNEI. This CDR3 reads CASLPGLAGEREFF. The CDR3 DNA sequence: TGTGCCAGCCTCCCGGGACTAGCGGGGGAGAGGGAGTTCTTC.

The chain is built from TRBV11-1 and TRBJ2-4, with a possible D match to TRBD2 (6 bases). CDR3 length: 16 residues. Germline CDR1 and CDR2: SGHAT and FQDESV (reference sequence). Trimming pared 1 base from V and 9 bases from J, leaving 19 bases between. CDR3 sequence (DNA): TGTGCCAGCAGCTTAGAAAAAGGCTCCGGGGGTATCATTCAGTACTTC. This gives the protein CASSLEKGSGGIIQYF. The full variable domain, rest sourced from reference TRBV11-1 and TRBJ2-4, is EAEVAQSPRYKITEKSQAVAFWCDPISGHATLYWYRQILGQGPELLVQFQDESVVDDSQLPKDRFSAERLKGVDSTLKIQPAELGDSAMYLCASSLEKGSGGIIQYFGAGTRLSVL.

This sequence joins TRBV7-9 and TRBJ1-2, with D perhaps matching TRBD1 (5 bases). CDR3 length: 15 amino acids. Trimming pared 4 bases from V and 1 base from J, leaving 13 bases between. The V gene's germline CDR1 is SEHNR and CDR2 FQNEAQ (reference sequence). CDR3 DNA: TGTGCCAGCAGCTCGAATCTACAGGATAACTATGGCTACACCTTC. Protein sequence: CASSSNLQDNYGYTF.